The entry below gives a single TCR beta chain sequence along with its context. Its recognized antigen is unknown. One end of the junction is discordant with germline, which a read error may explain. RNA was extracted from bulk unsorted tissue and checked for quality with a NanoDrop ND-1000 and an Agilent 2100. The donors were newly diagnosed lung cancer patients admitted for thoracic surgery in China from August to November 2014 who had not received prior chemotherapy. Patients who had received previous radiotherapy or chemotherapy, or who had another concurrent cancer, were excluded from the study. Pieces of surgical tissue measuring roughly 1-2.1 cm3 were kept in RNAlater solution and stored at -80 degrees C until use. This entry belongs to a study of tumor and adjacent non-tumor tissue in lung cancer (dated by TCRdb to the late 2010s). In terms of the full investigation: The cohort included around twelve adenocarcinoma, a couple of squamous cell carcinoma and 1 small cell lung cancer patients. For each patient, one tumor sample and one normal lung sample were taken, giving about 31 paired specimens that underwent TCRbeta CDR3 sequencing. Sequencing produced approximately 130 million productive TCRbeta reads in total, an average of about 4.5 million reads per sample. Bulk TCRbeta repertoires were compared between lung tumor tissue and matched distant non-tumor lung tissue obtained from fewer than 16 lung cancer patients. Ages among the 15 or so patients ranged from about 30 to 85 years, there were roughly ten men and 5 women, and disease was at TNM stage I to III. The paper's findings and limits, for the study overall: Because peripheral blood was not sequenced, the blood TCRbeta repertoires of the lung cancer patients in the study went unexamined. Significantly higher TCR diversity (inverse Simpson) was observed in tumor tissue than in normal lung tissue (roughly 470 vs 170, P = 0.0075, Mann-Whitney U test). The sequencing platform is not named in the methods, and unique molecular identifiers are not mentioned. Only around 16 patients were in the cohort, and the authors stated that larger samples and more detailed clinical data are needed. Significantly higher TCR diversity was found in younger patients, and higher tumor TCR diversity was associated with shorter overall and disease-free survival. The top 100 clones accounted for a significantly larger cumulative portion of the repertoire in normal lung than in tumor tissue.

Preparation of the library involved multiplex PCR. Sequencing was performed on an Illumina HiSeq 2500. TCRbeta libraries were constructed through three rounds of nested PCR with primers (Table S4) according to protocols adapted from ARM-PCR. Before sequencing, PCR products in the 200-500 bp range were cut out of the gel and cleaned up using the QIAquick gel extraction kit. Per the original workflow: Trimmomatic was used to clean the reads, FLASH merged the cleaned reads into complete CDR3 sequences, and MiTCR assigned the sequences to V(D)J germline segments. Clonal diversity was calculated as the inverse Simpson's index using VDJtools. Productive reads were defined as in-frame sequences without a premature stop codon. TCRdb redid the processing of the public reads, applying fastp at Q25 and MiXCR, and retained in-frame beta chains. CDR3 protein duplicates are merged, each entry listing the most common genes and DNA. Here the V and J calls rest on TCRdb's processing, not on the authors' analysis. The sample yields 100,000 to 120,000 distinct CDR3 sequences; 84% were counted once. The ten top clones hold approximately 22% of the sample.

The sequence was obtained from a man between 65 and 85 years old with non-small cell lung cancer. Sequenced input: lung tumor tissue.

CDR3 loop: CTSSFHPTTGSVWGNTEAFF. The bases are TGTACCAGCAGTTTTCACCCCACGACAGGCTCGGTCTGGGGGAATACTGAGGCTTTCTTT. The V and J genes are TRBV12-3 or TRBV12-4 and TRBJ1-1; D gene: possibly TRBD1, on 6 matching bases. Counted from cysteine to phenylalanine, this CDR3 has 20 amino acids. The read is trimmed to its CDR3 DNA, 60 bases read in frame from base 1.